A selection of T cell receptor beta chains follows, all from one sample in a study of PD-1 blockade in classical Hodgkin lymphoma. TCRdb's copy holds only in-frame clones and misses some; the assay was immunoSEQ multiplex PCR. This table has about 20,000 clones, around 80% appearing once. This material consisted of peripheral blood mononuclear cells (PBMCs), taken before the fourth cycle of nivolumab. The receptor set was obtained from a human donor with classical Hodgkin lymphoma. Each CDR3 is given without its conserved first and last residue. The order of the fields is J gene, V gene, CDR3 length, CDR3 protein.

TRBJ2-3,TRBV4-1,12,ASSLDPASDTQY
TRBJ2-3,TRBV18,11,ASSRRSSDTQY
TRBJ1-2,TRBV29-1,11,SVDLGIKHGYT
TRBJ2-7,TRBV21-1,12,ASSKGGIKYEQY
TRBJ1-2,TRBV29-1,10,SVGQGNAGYT
TRBJ1-6,TRBV30,12,AWRSDRESSPLH
TRBJ2-1,TRBV14,14,ASSIRGPARDNEQF
TRBJ2-7,TRBV7-8,12,ASSFPRETGEQY
TRBJ2-5,TRBV25-1,12,ASGGLFDKETQY
TRBJ2-2,TRBV15,10,ATSIYPGELF
TRBJ2-7,TRBV6-5,12,ASSWGDRGGEQY
TRBJ1-5,TRBV10-1,12,ASSDGGNNQPQH
TRBJ1-5,TRBV2,11,ASSHDGNQPQH
TRBJ1-5,TRBV25-1,10,ASSEYNQPQH
TRBJ2-7,TRBV7-9,12,ASSQSGRGNEQY
TRBJ1-6,TRBV6-6,12,ASSYSTGDSPLH
TRBJ1-2,TRBV30,10,AWSPTGNGYT
TRBJ1-1,TRBV7-6,13,ASSLVASQNTEAF
TRBJ1-1,TRBV5-1,11,ASSLEFGTEAF
TRBJ1-4,TRBV5-1,15,ASSSQGQTATNEKLF
TRBJ2-2,TRBV9,12,ASSVAWDTGELF
TRBJ1-2,TRBV19,11,ASGDRAYYGYT
TRBJ2-3,TRBV27,15,ASSFWTSGILADTQY
TRBJ1-1,TRBV5-6,12,ASSRSLLNTEAF
TRBJ2-7,TRBV21-1,11,ASSKGIPHEQY
TRBJ2-3,TRBV4-3,12,ASSQRVGTDTQY
TRBJ1-6,TRBV10-3,12,AIMQGLDNSPLH
TRBJ2-4,TRBV5-1,14,ASSLDAGAAKNIQY
TRBJ2-5,TRBV5-6,11,ASLQGKQETQY
TRBJ1-5,TRBV29-1,12,SVRDRGSGQPQH
TRBJ2-1,TRBV7-7,11,ASSGGSRNEQF
TRBJ1-5,TRBV6-1,14,ASSVNTGGANQPQH
TRBJ1-4,TRBV4-1,18,ASSQGMSQGQMATNEKLF
TRBJ1-4,TRBV5-1,13,ASSLEAGVQEKLF
TRBJ2-1,TRBV5-1,15,ASSQGLAVSGDNEQF
TRBJ1-2,TRBV18,12,ASSPGVLDVGYT
TRBJ2-7,TRBV5-5,12,ASSLGLSGYEQY
TRBJ2-7,TRBV30,12,AWSGGTGEFEQY
TRBJ2-1,TRBV18,16,ASARRSSGGSSYNEQF
TRBJ2-3,TRBV7-2,13,ASSFSAGRADTQY
TRBJ1-2,TRBV9,11,ASSVDPGYGYT
TRBJ2-3,TRBV6-5,13,ASSLGAVSTDTQY
TRBJ1-4,TRBV14,13,ASSQDPGEQEKLF
TRBJ2-1,TRBV2,13,ASSEALYRANEQF
TRBJ1-2,TRBV7-6,11,ASSLAGDYGYT
TRBJ1-1,TRBV30,11,AWSVSPDTEAF
TRBJ1-1,TRBV11-3,14,ASSLETGSRGTEAF
TRBJ2-7,TRBV7-8,16,ASSLVSPQSGGGYEQY
TRBJ1-2,TRBV23-1,13,ASSHYTGGRYGYT
TRBJ2-7,TRBV7-2,19,ASSLAGTSGRRRRRFYEQY
TRBJ2-3,TRBV7-9,12,ASSLAASTDTQY